This TCR beta chain was recorded in a study of neoadjuvant anti-PD-1 for oral cavity cancer. Overall study findings and caveats: TCR analyses covered only three patients per response group.

Worth noting for this clone: The antigen is unknown.

The assay was immunoSEQ multiplex PCR, and TCRdb's table has in-frame clones only and misses some. The sample lists roughly 7,000 clones; approximately 60% were seen once. The sample here was tumor tissue, taken before nivolumab (anti-PD-1) treatment. The receptor was isolated from a person aged 40 to 85 with oral cavity squamous cell carcinoma.

The CDR3, as DNA: TGTGCCAGCAGTGTACAGGGCCACACCTTC. This sequence encodes CASSVQGHTF. V usage is TRBV6-1 and J usage is TRBJ1-2; a weak D match, TRBD1 (6 bases). The CDR3 runs to 10 residues. V was cut by 4 bases and J by 12 bases, with 9 bases left in between. Germline V gene data show CDR1 as MNHNS and CDR2 as SASEGT.